The clone carrying this T cell receptor (beta chain) was counted at least ten times. The antigen is unknown. V was clipped by 3 bases and J by 1 base; unmatched bases: 0. The CDR3 has 15 residues. CDR1 and CDR2 from the germline V gene are ENHRY and SYGVKD. When ophthalmopathy did not progress within 18 months, Graves' hyperthyroidism was considered stable. Criteria for exclusion of patients were uncontrolled infection, other autoimmune disease, pregnancy or lactation. These data originate in a study of T cells in Graves' hyperthyroidism and ophthalmopathy. Whole-study context: Peripheral blood specimens were obtained at initial diagnosis, prior to any treatment.

Authors of the study amplified TCR beta CDR3 regions from RNA transcripts. A set of HTBI primers served as the primers for a first-round RT-PCR of the TCR CDR3. One entry per CDR3 protein, called by TCRdb with MiXCR from the multiplex PCR reads. The repertoire includes about 560,000 distinct CDR3 sequences, roughly 17% of them detected once, and around 18% sits in the top ten. Study conclusions and caveats: Blood held most thyroid clonotypes expanded above 0.001 frequency.

The receptor's source is a woman in her late teens or twenties with Graves' hyperthyroidism. This sequence joins TRBV10-3 and TRBJ2-3; TRBD2 agrees at 11 bases. Sequenced input: blood. The CDR3 here is CAISELAGGTDTQYF. CDR3 sequence (DNA): TGTGCCATCAGTGAACTAGCGGGGGGCACAGATACGCAGTATTTT.